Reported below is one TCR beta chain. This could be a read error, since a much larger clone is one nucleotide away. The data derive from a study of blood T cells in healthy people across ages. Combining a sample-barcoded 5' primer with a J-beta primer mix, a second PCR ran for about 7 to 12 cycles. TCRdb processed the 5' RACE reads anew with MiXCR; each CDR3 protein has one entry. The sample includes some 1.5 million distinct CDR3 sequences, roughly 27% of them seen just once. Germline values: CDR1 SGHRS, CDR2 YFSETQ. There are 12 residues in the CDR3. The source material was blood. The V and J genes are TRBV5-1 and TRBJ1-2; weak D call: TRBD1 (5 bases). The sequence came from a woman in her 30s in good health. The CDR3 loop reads CAGSLDRDFYTF. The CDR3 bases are TGCGCCGGCAGCCTTGACCGGGACTTCTACACCTTC.